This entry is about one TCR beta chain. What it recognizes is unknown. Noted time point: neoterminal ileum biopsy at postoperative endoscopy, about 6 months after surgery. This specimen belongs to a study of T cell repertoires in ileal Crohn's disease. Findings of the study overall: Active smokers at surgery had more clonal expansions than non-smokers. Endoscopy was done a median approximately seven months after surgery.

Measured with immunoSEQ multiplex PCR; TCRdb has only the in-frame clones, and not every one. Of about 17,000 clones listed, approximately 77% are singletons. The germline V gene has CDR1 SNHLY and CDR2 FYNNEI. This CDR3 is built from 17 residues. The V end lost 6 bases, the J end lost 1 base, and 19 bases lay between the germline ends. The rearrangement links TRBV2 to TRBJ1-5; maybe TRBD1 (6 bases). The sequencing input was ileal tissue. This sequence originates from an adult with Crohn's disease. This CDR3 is CASSETRGRVSNQPQHF. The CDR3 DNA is TGTGCCAGCAGCGAGACCAGGGGCCGTGTCAGCAATCAGCCCCAGCATTTT.